The present T cell receptor beta chain was sequenced within a study of shared clonotypes between healthy human individuals (dated by TCRdb to about 2020). About the study as a whole: The cohort comprised a couple of women and a few men aged 18 to 49 years. Per donor, three plates each were used for CD4 naive and CD4 memory, two for CD8 naive, and one for CD8 memory. The study deeply sequenced blood TCR repertoires of five healthy adults to estimate repertoire size and the extent of clonotype sharing between individuals. To increase sequencing depth and limit assay-specific biases, different laboratories used diverse techniques to prepare libraries and sequence TCR repertoires. Leukapheresis yielded between about 0.94 and 10 billion PBMCs per donor.

Broader findings and caveats from the paper: Even with the large sequencing depth, rarefaction of the sorted-subset datasets indicated that sequencing was incomplete. Pairwise subsampling indicated that sequencing depth was expected to affect the degree of clonotype sharing among donors. Higher generation probabilities were observed for clonotypes shared by all four sorted-subset donors than for non-shared clonotypes. Estimated clonotype richness was generally larger for naive than for memory subsets. Only blood was sampled, and tissue TCR repertoires likely differ from those in blood. When a handful of donors were compared, the shared fraction of clonotypes was about 5% for naive CD4, about 4% for naive CD8, about 2.4% for memory CD4, and less than 0.5% for memory CD8. The genetic and exposure-history diversity represented was limited by the small number of donors.

This clone was counted between two and nine times. The specificity of this receptor is unknown. Per-base quality was not reported, and no clone a single base away is much larger than it. Using the deep immunoSEQ assay, multiplex PCR amplified TCR CDR3 regions from genomic DNA. Extracted genomic DNA from each cell subset was spread evenly across all wells of several immunoSEQ 96-well plates, with each plate serving as a replicate. Each replicate PCR for sorted subsets received about 200 ng genomic DNA, equal to tens of thousands of T cell genomes. The purified libraries were quantified using a Qubit 3.0 fluorometer, sized with a Bioanalyzer 2100, and then quantified again using the KAPA Library Quantification kit. Every immunoSEQ 96-well plate was sequenced on a dedicated single-read 150-cycle Illumina NextSeq 550 flow cell. The authors' analysis ran thus. Because only junctional sequences without quality scores were contained in the immunoSEQ output, filtering matching that applied to full-length reads could not be performed. Sequences were annotated with PyIR, a Python wrapper for IgBLAST v1.9, and V/J genes and CDR3 were assigned using IMGT germline references. Any read was removed if the V/J assignment was weak (E-value above 1e-6), the CDR3 was missing, or the read contained stop codons, out-of-frame junctions, or ambiguous translated residues. A V3J clonotype was defined by an identical inferred V gene, J gene, and CDR3 amino acid sequence. Percentage overlap between repertoires was computed as shared unique clonotypes divided by the size of the smaller repertoire. Repertoire richness was assessed with RTK rarefaction, the Chao1 estimator, and Recon v2.1 estimates of unobserved clonotypes. For all TCRbeta clonotypes obtained by the gDNA method from a few donors, generation probabilities were computed with OLGA. TCRdb retrieved this table from immuneACCESS and kept in-frame rearrangements only. Not all clones are present; in checked studies, unresolved V genes account for under half, and no reason is known for the remainder. V and J calls and clone size are those listed in that table; D and trimming were worked out from the DNA. The sample contains around 120,000 clones, 65% to 75% of them found a single time. About 24% of the sample is held by the ten biggest clonotypes.

The donors were healthy, HIV-negative adults who had no recently reported acute infections or vaccinations. Every donor was a Caucasian adult residing in Nashville, Tennessee, USA. CD8 memory samples consisted of magnetically selected CD45RO+ cells combined with CCR7-negative CD45RA+ effector memory (TemRA) cells. Blood was obtained by leukapheresis, after which PBMCs were separated by Ficoll-Histopaque density gradient centrifugation and cryopreserved in liquid nitrogen vapor phase. Purity and quantity of every magnetically sorted T cell population were checked by analytical flow cytometry. Each sorted fraction had its genomic DNA isolated and then quantified by UV absorbance on a Nanodrop 2000c. The TCR was taken from a woman aged 30 to 39 in good health. Sequencing used memory CD8+ T cells sorted from blood. Interpreted using the paper, the cell subset or site label stands for: CD45RO+ cells pooled with CCR7-negative TemRA cells.

Read as DNA, the sequence is TGTGCCAGCAGCCCCCGGACAGGATTGAACTATGGCTACACCTTC. Translation gives CASSPRTGLNYGYTF. The V gene is TRBV7-9 and the J gene is TRBJ1-2; 7 nucleotides in the junction match TRBD1. The germline V gene encodes CDR1 SEHNR and CDR2 FQNEAQ (reference sequence). V is trimmed back by 5 bases and J by 2 bases, and the junction contains 8 bases that no gene match accounts for. Its CDR3 holds 15 amino acids, cysteine through phenylalanine. Solely the CDR3 DNA is kept, with 45 bases framed from the first base.